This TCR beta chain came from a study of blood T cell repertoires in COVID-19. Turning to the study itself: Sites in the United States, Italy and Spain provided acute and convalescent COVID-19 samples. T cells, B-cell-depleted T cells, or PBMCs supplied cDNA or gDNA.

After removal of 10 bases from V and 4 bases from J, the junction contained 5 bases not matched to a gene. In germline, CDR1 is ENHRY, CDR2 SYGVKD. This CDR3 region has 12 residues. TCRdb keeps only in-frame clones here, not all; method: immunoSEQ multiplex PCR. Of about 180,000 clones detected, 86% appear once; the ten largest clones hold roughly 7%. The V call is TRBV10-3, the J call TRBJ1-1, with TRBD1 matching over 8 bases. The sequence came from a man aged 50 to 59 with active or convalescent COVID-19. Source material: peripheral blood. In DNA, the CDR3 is TGTGCCACCAGGGGGCTGGGCACTGAAGCTTTCTTT. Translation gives CATRGLGTEAFF.